The 18 T cell receptor beta chains below all came from one sample that was sequenced in a study of blood T cell repertoires in COVID-19. Libraries were prepared by immunoSEQ multiplex PCR; TCRdb keeps only in-frame clonotypes and omits some of them. The data hold around 160,000 clones, with 84% observed a single time. The sample taken for sequencing was peripheral blood. The source is a human donor in a cohort sampled during active COVID-19.

The chain recombines TRBV7-3 with TRBJ2-2; 13 bases match TRBD2. CDR3 length: 17 residues. In germline, CDR1 is SGHTA, CDR2 FQGTGA. J lost 2 bases, V lost 3 bases, and 3 bases had no gene match. CDR3 nucleotide sequence: TGTGCCAGCAGCTTCGGGACTAGCGGGGTTAACACCGGGGAGCTGTTTTTT. The encoded protein is CASSFGTSGVNTGELFF. The entire variable domain, with the rest obtained from reference TRBV7-3 and TRBJ2-2, is as follows: GAGVSQTPSNKVTEKGKYVELRCDPISGHTALYWYRQSLGQGPEFLIYFQGTGAADDSGLPNDRFFAVRPEGSVSTLKIQRTERGDSAVYLCASSFGTSGVNTGELFFGEGSRLTVL.

This clone appeared a single time. The chain recombines TRBV2 with TRBJ1-1, with a weak D call TRBD1 (5 bases). Looked up from germline, CDR1 is SNHLY and CDR2 is FYNNEI. CDR3 length: 14 residues. V lost 10 bases and J 1 base, leaving 16 bases between the germline ends. The CDR3 spells CATPTAGQNTEAFF. The CDR3, as DNA: TGTGCCACCCCCACAGCAGGGCAGAACACTGAAGCTTTCTTT.

The chain joins TRBV5-5 to TRBJ2-1; D may be TRBD2 (6 bases). V lost 4 bases to trimming and J lost 5 bases, with 16 bases between them. The CDR3 totals 15 residues. Germline CDR1 SGHKS, CDR2 YYEKEE (reference sequence). CDR3 coding DNA: TGTGCCAGCAGCCGTCTGGGGGGTGACAACAATGAGCAGTTCTTC. Protein product: CASSRLGGDNNEQFF.

The chain couples TRBV19 to TRBJ1-4; the match to TRBD1 covers 7 bases. The germline V gene encodes CDR1 LNHDA and CDR2 SQIVND (reference sequence). Trimming cost V 7 bases and J 4 bases; bases outside gene matches: 3. The CDR3 is 13 residues long. DNA of the CDR3: TGTGCCAGTACCCAGGGGGGTAATGAAAAACTGTTTTTT. This encodes CASTQGGNEKLFF.

The rearrangement uses TRBV2 and TRBJ1-1; 7 positions match TRBD1. This CDR3 has 14 residues. V gave up 7 bases and J gave up 1 base; unmatched junction bases: 6. The germline gives CDR1 SNHLY, CDR2 FYNNEI. This CDR3 is CASTRTGSNTEAFF. DNA of the CDR3: TGTGCCAGCACCCGGACAGGCTCGAACACTGAAGCTTTCTTT.

This rearrangement joins TRBV10-3 to TRBJ2-7; unclear D gene. The germline V gene has CDR1 ENHRY and CDR2 SYGVKD. This CDR3 has 13 amino acids. With 2 bases removed from V and 0 bases from J, the gap between germline ends came to 5 bases. CDR3 amino acids: CAISEEISYEQYF. CDR3 nucleotide sequence: TGTGCCATCAGTGAGGAGATCTCCTACGAGCAGTACTTC.

The CDR3 DNA is TGTGCCAGCCGGGGACAGACAAATTCTAACTATGGCTACACCTTC. It codes for CASRGQTNSNYGYTF. This chain connects TRBV11-3 to TRBJ1-2; 7 nucleotides agree with TRBD1. The CDR3 runs to 15 residues. Germline loops: CDR1 SGHNT, CDR2 YENEEA. V lost 8 bases, J lost 0 bases, and 9 bases stayed unmatched.

This clone appeared a single time. This chain connects TRBV6-1 to TRBJ2-4, with no clear D. Trimming left V 2 bases short and J 1 base short, with 18 bases between. Germline lookup yields CDR1 MNHNS and CDR2 SASEGT. The CDR3 is 18 amino acids. The CDR3 DNA follows: TGTGCCAGCAGTGAAAAGGAATACGAGGTTTTCGCCAAAAACATTCAGTACTTC. Translating it yields CASSEKEYEVFAKNIQYF.

This clone has just one count. This chain connects TRBV25-1 to TRBJ2-3; D perhaps matches TRBD2 (6 bases). The germline V gene has CDR1 MGHDK and CDR2 SYGVNS. Trimming took off 1 base at V and 4 bases at J, with 15 bases between the two ends. The CDR3 extends over 16 amino acids. CDR3 in amino acids: CASSESRRRGADTQYF. The CDR3 nucleotides read TGTGCCAGCAGTGAATCGCGCCGGCGGGGCGCAGATACGCAGTATTTT.

The gene calls are TRBV6-5 and TRBJ1-6; maybe TRBD1 (5 bases). V lost 10 bases to trimming and J lost 4 bases, with 11 bases between them. The CDR3 contains 13 residues. The germline V gene has CDR1 MNHEY and CDR2 SVGAGI. CDR3 in amino acids: CATGQGYNSPLHF. The CDR3 coding sequence is TGTGCCACCGGCCAGGGTTATAATTCACCCCTCCACTTT.

This rearrangement joins TRBV28 to TRBJ1-1; TRBD1 aligns across 7 bases. Losses at the gene ends were 2 bases for V and 4 bases for J; bases not matched to a gene: 4. This CDR3 has 14 residues. Germline V gene data show CDR1 as MDHEN and CDR2 as SYDVKM. DNA for the CDR3: TGTGCCAGCAGTTTAGGGACAGAGACCACTGAAGCTTTCTTT. As protein: CASSLGTETTEAFF.

The chain is built from TRBV19 and TRBJ1-6, with TRBD1 matching over 8 bases. The CDR3 loop spans 15 amino acids. CDR1 is LNHDA and CDR2 is SQIVND in the germline V gene (reference sequence). The junction had 6 bases not matched to a gene; V was cut back by 4 bases and J by 7 bases. The CDR3 DNA sequence: TGTGCCAGTAGTACTCGGACAGGGTTCAATTCACCCCTCCACTTT. Its protein is CASSTRTGFNSPLHF.

V gene TRBV10-3 combines with J gene TRBJ2-3; a weak D match, TRBD1 (6 bases). Trimming shortened V by 3 bases and J by 3 bases, and 7 bases separated the two germline ends. The CDR3 runs 13 residues. Germline V gives CDR1 ENHRY, CDR2 SYGVKD. The CDR3, as DNA: TGTGCCATCAGTGACAGGGGAACAGATACGCAGTATTTT. Its translation is CAISDRGTDTQYF.

The V call is TRBV6-1, the J call TRBJ1-4; D is ambiguous. The CDR3 contains 15 residues. The germline V and J ends were trimmed by 2 bases and 6 bases, with 13 bases remaining between them. The V gene's germline CDR1 is MNHNS and CDR2 SASEGT. Here the CDR3 DNA reads TGTGCCAGCAGTGAAAACCCAGGTGGCGATGAAAAACTGTTTTTT. As protein: CASSENPGGDEKLFF.

This clone was recorded at least ten times. The V gene is TRBV7-2, the J gene TRBJ2-3, with 11 bases fitting TRBD2. The CDR3 totals 19 residues. Germline V lookup: CDR1 SGHTA, CDR2 FQGNSA. The trim removed 3 bases at V and 0 bases at J, leaving 11 bases unmatched. CDR3 region: CASSFPIAGGQPSTDTQYF. In DNA, the CDR3 is TGTGCCAGCAGCTTCCCAATAGCGGGGGGGCAGCCTAGCACAGATACGCAGTATTTT.

This chain links TRBV10-2 with TRBJ1-6; no definite D call. V lost 4 bases and J lost 0, with 7 bases in between. The CDR3 sequence is 15 residues long. Germline assignment: CDR1 WSHSY and CDR2 SAAADI. This CDR3 is CASSVESSYNSPLHF. The CDR3 nucleotides read TGCGCCAGCAGTGTAGAGAGCTCCTATAATTCACCCCTCCACTTT.

V is TRBV19 and J is TRBJ1-2; 8 bases match TRBD1. The trim removed 4 bases at V and 0 bases at J, leaving 7 bases unmatched. The CDR3 has 16 residues. Per the germline V gene, CDR1 is LNHDA and CDR2 is SQIVND (reference sequence). CDR3 loop: CASSTRQGRPNYGYTF. The CDR3, as DNA: TGTGCCAGTAGTACCCGACAGGGGCGCCCTAACTATGGCTACACCTTC.

This clone occurred once. The chain employs TRBV5-4 and TRBJ2-3, with D perhaps matching TRBD2 (7 bases). Trimming pared 6 bases from V and 2 bases from J, leaving 19 bases between. The CDR3 extends over 16 amino acids. Per the germline V gene, CDR1 is SGHNT and CDR2 is YYREEE (reference sequence). The CDR3 protein is CASTPWGGRDTDTQYF. DNA for the CDR3: TGTGCCAGCACCCCCTGGGGGGGGCGAGACACAGATACGCAGTATTTT.